This T cell receptor (beta chain) was captured by sequencing in a study of shared clonotypes between healthy human individuals. Study results and caveats: Compared with clonotypes that all four donors shared, non-shared clonotypes had lower generation probabilities. Clonotype sharing among donors, it was expected, would be affected by sequencing depth.

The sorted-subset replicate PCRs were given around 190 ng DNA, which is about 29,000 T cell genomes. TCRdb keeps only in-frame clones here, not all; method: immunoSEQ multiplex PCR. The table includes some 630,000 clones, 72% detected once. This clone appeared a few times. No antigen is known for it. There are 15 residues in the CDR3. Germline CDR1 is ENHRY and CDR2 is SYGVKD. The chain couples TRBV10-3 to TRBJ2-5; TRBD2 matches at 8 bases. The end of the DNA fits TRBJ2-7 better, so the J call may be wrong. Sequencing was performed on memory CD4+ T cells sorted from blood. Subset reported: CD45RA-negative fraction. This TCR came from a woman aged 25 to 39 in good health. CDR3 amino acids: CAISDLSGTSYEQYF. In nucleotides, the CDR3 is TGTGCCATCAGTGACCTTAGCGGGACTTCCTACGAGCAGTACTTC.